This is a list of T cell receptor beta chains from one sample in a study of T cell repertoires in cytomegalovirus infection. TCRdb reprocessed the reads via MiXCR and lists one record per CDR3 protein. The sample comprises about 900,000 distinct CDR3 sequences, roughly 31% of which are singletons, and about an eighth rests with the top ten. Their antigens are not known. This specimen was cultured CD8+ T cells from PBMCs, taken from culture after CMV antigen stimulation. The source of these receptors is a human donor in good health (CMV status not recorded). Some clones in this sample may be carry-over from other donors' samples. The CDR3 runs from the conserved cysteine through the conserved F or W. D genes are given only for firm matches. Part of the rows lack a size; the others show once, few, many or a class for expanded clones.

abundance	v_gene	j_gene	d_gene	CDR3aa	CDR3nt
.	TRBV6-1	TRBJ2-5	.	CASMRGWQGLQETQYF	TGTGCCAGCATGAGGGGTTGGCAGGGCCTTCAAGAGACCCAGTACTTC
.	TRBV6-6	TRBJ2-2	.	CASSYGAENTGELFF	TGTGCCAGCAGTTACGGGGCAGAAAACACCGGGGAGCTGTTTTTT
.	TRBV4-1	TRBJ2-3	.	CASHPGGSGWGEGTDTQYF	TGCGCCAGCCACCCCGGAGGTAGCGGATGGGGAGAGGGCACAGATACGCAGTATTTT
.	TRBV6-2/TRBV6-3	TRBJ1-1	.	CACTGYTEAFF	TGTGCCTGTACAGGATACACTGAAGCTTTCTTT
many	TRBV7-2	TRBJ1-4	.	CASSPRGGAREKLFF	TGTGCCAGCAGCCCACGAGGGGGGGCACGTGAAAAACTGTTTTTT
few	TRBV2	TRBJ2-5	.	CASSEGGVQETQYF	TGTGCCAGCAGTGAAGGCGGGGTACAAGAGACCCAGTACTTC
.	TRBV9	TRBJ2-7	TRBD1	CASSAGVDRVLYEQYF	TGTGCCAGCAGCGCTGGAGTGGACAGGGTTTTGTACGAGCAGTACTTC
few	TRBV11-3	TRBJ2-1	.	CASSGAWDEQFF	TGTGCCAGCAGCGGAGCCTGGGATGAGCAGTTCTTC
.	TRBV7-9	TRBJ1-5	.	CASSLGAGADQPQHF	TGTGCCAGCAGCTTAGGCGCGGGTGCGGATCAGCCCCAGCATTTT
.	TRBV9	TRBJ2-1	TRBD2	CASSQGGLGSYNEQFF	TGTGCCAGCAGCCAGGGCGGACTAGGCTCCTACAATGAGCAGTTCTTC
.	TRBV6-1	TRBJ1-2	.	CASSRTGLAAGYTF	TGTGCCAGCAGCCGAACAGGGCTGGCGGCTGGCTACACCTTC
.	TRBV3-1	TRBJ1-1	.	CASSQVGGFETEAFF	TGTGCCAGCAGCCAAGTGGGGGGTTTTGAGACTGAAGCTTTCTTT
.	TRBV4-1	TRBJ2-1	TRBD1	CASSQDSQGARSEQFF	TGCGCCAGCAGCCAAGATAGCCAGGGGGCGCGGAGTGAGCAGTTCTTC
few	TRBV12-3/TRBV12-4	TRBJ1-3	.	CASSFGAVSSGNTIYF	TGTGCCAGCAGTTTTGGGGCCGTCAGCTCTGGAAACACCATATATTTT
.	TRBV7-9	TRBJ1-2	TRBD1	CASSYGTDNGYTF	TGTGCCAGCAGCTACGGGACAGACAATGGCTACACCTTC
.	TRBV5-1	TRBJ1-1	.	CASSLESLAVEAFF	TGCGCCAGCAGCTTGGAGAGTCTGGCGGTGGAAGCTTTCTTT
few	TRBV4-1	TRBJ2-1	.	CASSQGRDNEQFF	TGCGCCAGCAGCCAAGGGCGGGACAATGAGCAGTTCTTC
few	TRBV12-3/TRBV12-4	TRBJ2-5	.	CASSFEGGETQYF	TGTGCCAGCAGTTTTGAGGGGGGAGAGACCCAGTACTTC
many	TRBV7-2	TRBJ1-2	.	CASSLSHTTTPRLHYGYTF	TGTGCCAGCAGCTTATCCCATACGACAACGCCTAGGCTGCACTATGGCTACACCTTC
.	TRBV19	TRBJ1-2	.	CASRGGGNGYTF	TGTGCCAGCCGCGGGGGTGGGAATGGCTACACCTTC
few	TRBV15	TRBJ1-1	.	CATSRTKYLTEDTEAFF	TGTGCCACCAGCAGAACCAAGTACCTGACGGAGGACACTGAAGCTTTCTTT
.	TRBV28	TRBJ2-6	TRBD2	CASSSPLMGRVGANVLTF	TGTGCCAGCAGTTCCCCCTTAATGGGGAGGGTTGGGGCCAACGTCCTGACTTTC
few	TRBV6-2/TRBV6-3	TRBJ2-1	TRBD1	CASGPGQGSEQFF	TGTGCCAGCGGCCCGGGACAGGGTAGCGAGCAGTTCTTC
many	TRBV7-2	TRBJ2-1	.	CASSRRIEGSNEQFF	TGTGCCAGCAGCCGAAGAATTGAGGGTAGCAATGAGCAGTTCTTC
many	TRBV7-2	TRBJ2-7	.	CASLGAGYEQYF	TGTGCCAGCCTTGGGGCGGGCTACGAGCAGTACTTC
few	TRBV6-5	TRBJ1-6	TRBD1	CASSYGDRGLNSPLHF	TGTGCCAGCAGTTACGGGGACAGGGGATTAAATTCACCCCTCCACTTT
.	TRBV7-8	TRBJ2-5	TRBD2	CASSFQDGGAPETQYF	TGTGCCAGCAGCTTCCAGGACGGGGGGGCCCCAGAGACCCAGTACTTC
few	TRBV19	TRBJ1-6	.	CASSIERTTELHF	TGTGCCAGTAGTATAGAACGAACGACAGAGCTCCACTTT
.	TRBV10-3	TRBJ2-7	.	CAISVGVVGGQYEQYF	TGTGCCATCAGTGTAGGAGTAGTAGGGGGACAATACGAGCAGTACTTC
.	TRBV27	TRBJ2-1	TRBD1	CASSLSTGASYNEQFF	TGTGCCAGCAGTTTATCGACAGGGGCGTCGTACAATGAGCAGTTCTTC
.	TRBV27	TRBJ2-2	TRBD2	CASGIGTDGGGGELFF	TGTGCCAGCGGAATAGGGACCGATGGGGGGGGCGGGGAGCTGTTTTTT
few	TRBV7-9	TRBJ1-1	TRBD1	CASETGDRFPEAFF	TGTGCCAGCGAAACAGGGGATCGTTTTCCTGAAGCTTTCTTT
few	TRBV7-9	TRBJ1-5	TRBD1	CASSPQQGAGQPQHF	TGTGCCAGCAGCCCACAACAGGGGGCAGGACAGCCCCAGCATTTT
few	TRBV6-6	TRBJ2-3	.	CASSASGHLTDTQYF	TGTGCCAGCAGCGCCTCAGGGCACCTCACAGATACGCAGTATTTT
.	TRBV15	TRBJ1-3	.	CATVQGSGNTIYF	TGTGCTACCGTACAGGGCTCTGGAAACACCATATATTTT
.	TRBV19	TRBJ1-5	TRBD1	CASSMGGQGFQPQHF	TGTGCCAGTAGTATGGGGGGACAGGGGTTTCAGCCCCAGCATTTT
.	TRBV4-1	TRBJ1-5	.	CANSQVSNSNQPQHF	TGCGCCAACAGCCAAGTGTCGAATAGCAATCAGCCCCAGCATTTT
.	TRBV6-1	TRBJ2-1	TRBD1	CASRAGTGAVNEQFF	TGTGCCAGCAGGGCCGGGACAGGGGCCGTCAATGAGCAGTTCTTC
.	TRBV12-3/TRBV12-4	TRBJ1-2	TRBD1	CASSLQPGTGYGYTF	TGTGCCAGCAGCTTACAACCCGGGACAGGTTATGGCTACACCTTC
few	TRBV28	TRBJ1-1	.	CASSLNRLGGLEAFF	TGTGCCAGCAGCTTAAACAGGCTTGGGGGCCTTGAAGCTTTCTTT
once	TRBV28	TRBJ2-5	TRBD2	CASWAGGQETQYF	TGTGCCAGCTGGGCGGGGGGACAAGAGACCCAGTACTTC
.	TRBV27	TRBJ2-5	.	CASSSYDSPETQYF	TGTGCCAGCAGTTCCTATGACAGCCCGGAGACCCAGTACTTC
few	TRBV2	TRBJ2-7	.	CASSEGGGTYEQYF	TGTGCCAGCAGTGAGGGCGGCGGTACCTACGAGCAGTACTTC
.	TRBV20-1	TRBJ2-7	.	CSARDGSPEQYF	TGCAGTGCTAGAGATGGCTCGCCCGAGCAGTACTTC
few	TRBV7-9	TRBJ1-5	TRBD1	CASSSDRGWNQPQHF	TGTGCCAGCAGCTCAGACAGGGGGTGGAATCAGCCCCAGCATTTT
.	TRBV2	TRBJ2-6	.	CASKEGSGANVLTF	TGTGCCAGCAAGGAAGGCTCTGGGGCCAACGTCCTGACTTTC
many	TRBV7-6	TRBJ1-5	TRBD1	CASSSRDRGDGNQPQHF	TGTGCCAGCAGCTCCCGGGACAGGGGCGATGGCAATCAGCCCCAGCATTTT
.	TRBV7-9	TRBJ2-5	TRBD2	CASSPYLAAQETQYF	TGTGCCAGCAGCCCTTACCTAGCGGCCCAAGAGACCCAGTACTTC
.	TRBV20-1	TRBJ2-5	TRBD2	CSASRPGLALETQYF	TGCAGTGCTTCAAGACCGGGACTAGCGTTGGAGACCCAGTACTTC
few	TRBV6-5	TRBJ1-1	.	CASSYPLLRVGTEAFF	TGTGCCAGCAGTTACCCATTATTAAGGGTAGGGACTGAAGCTTTCTTT